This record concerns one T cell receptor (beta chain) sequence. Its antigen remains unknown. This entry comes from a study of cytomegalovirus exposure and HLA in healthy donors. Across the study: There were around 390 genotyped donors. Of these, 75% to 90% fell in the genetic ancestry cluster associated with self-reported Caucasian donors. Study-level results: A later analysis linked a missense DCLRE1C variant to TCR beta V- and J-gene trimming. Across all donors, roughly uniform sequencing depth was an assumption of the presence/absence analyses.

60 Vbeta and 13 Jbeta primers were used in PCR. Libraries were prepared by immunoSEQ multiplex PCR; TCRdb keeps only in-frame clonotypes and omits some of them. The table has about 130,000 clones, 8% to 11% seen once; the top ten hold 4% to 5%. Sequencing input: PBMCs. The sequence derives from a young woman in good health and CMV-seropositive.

Here the CDR3 DNA reads TGTGCCAGCACAAGACCCGGGACAGCGAACACCGGGGAGCTGTTTTTT. As protein: CASTRPGTANTGELFF. This rearrangement joins TRBV7-2 to TRBJ2-2, with 7 nucleotides matching TRBD1. The CDR3 runs 16 residues. The V gene's germline CDR1 is SGHTA and CDR2 FQGNSA. J gave up 0 bases and V 7 bases, and 8 bases lay outside the gene matches. Full variable domain (rest looked up from reference TRBV7-2 and TRBJ2-2): GAGVSQSPSNKVTEKGKDVELRCDPISGHTALYWYRQSLGQGLEFLIYFQGNSAPDKSGLPSDRFSAERTGGSVSTLTIQRTQQEDSAVYLCASTRPGTANTGELFFGEGSRLTVL.